A selection of T cell receptor beta chains follows, all from one sample in a study of cytomegalovirus exposure and HLA in healthy donors. Sequencing was performed with immunoSEQ multiplex PCR; in TCRdb, only in-frame clones are kept and a portion is missing. The table lists about 71,000 clones, less than 95% of them singletons. Sequencing was carried out using PBMCs. The receptors here all came from a woman aged 18 to 35 in good health and CMV-seronegative. The CDR3 runs from the conserved cysteine through the conserved F or W. The D gene is left open where the match is weak. Expanded clones get a size class; other rows say once, few or many, or leave the size out.

size: NA; V: TRBV9; D: NA; J: TRBJ2-3; CDR3: CASSVPTDTQYF; DNA: TGTGCCAGCAGCGTACCAACAGATACGCAGTATTTT
size: NA; V: TRBV11-2; D: NA; J: TRBJ2-5; CDR3: CASSIEAETQYF; DNA: TGTGCCAGCAGCATCGAGGCAGAGACCCAGTACTTC
size: once; V: TRBV18; D: NA; J: TRBJ1-1; CDR3: CASSPPGGGSRAFF; DNA: TGTGCCAGCTCACCACCCGGGGGGGGGTCGCGAGCTTTCTTT
size: NA; V: TRBV6-4; D: TRBD1; J: TRBJ2-2; CDR3: CANQQGADTGELFF; DNA: TGTGCCAACCAACAGGGGGCAGACACCGGGGAGCTGTTTTTT
size: NA; V: TRBV30; D: NA; J: TRBJ1-5; CDR3: CAWNTGQGSSNQPQHF; DNA: TGTGCCTGGAACACCGGCCAGGGGAGTAGCAATCAGCCCCAGCATTTT
size: NA; V: TRBV5-4; D: TRBD2; J: TRBJ2-5; CDR3: CASSEGLAQETQYF; DNA: TGTGCCAGCAGCGAGGGACTAGCCCAAGAGACCCAGTACTTC
size: NA; V: TRBV13; D: TRBD1; J: TRBJ1-1; CDR3: CASSLDTGGNTEAFF; DNA: TGTGCCAGCAGCTTAGATACAGGGGGGAACACTGAAGCTTTCTTT
size: NA; V: TRBV28; D: NA; J: TRBJ2-7; CDR3: CASSPPGQPWDEQYF; DNA: TGTGCCAGCAGCCCGCCCGGACAACCTTGGGACGAGCAGTACTTC
size: NA; V: TRBV5-8; D: TRBD1; J: TRBJ1-5; CDR3: CASSSLAGGYQPQHF; DNA: TGTGCCAGCAGCTCCCTGGCAGGGGGGTATCAGCCCCAGCATTTT
size: NA; V: TRBV29-1; D: NA; J: TRBJ2-1; CDR3: CSVEKTFNEQFF; DNA: TGCAGCGTTGAAAAGACTTTCAATGAGCAGTTCTTC